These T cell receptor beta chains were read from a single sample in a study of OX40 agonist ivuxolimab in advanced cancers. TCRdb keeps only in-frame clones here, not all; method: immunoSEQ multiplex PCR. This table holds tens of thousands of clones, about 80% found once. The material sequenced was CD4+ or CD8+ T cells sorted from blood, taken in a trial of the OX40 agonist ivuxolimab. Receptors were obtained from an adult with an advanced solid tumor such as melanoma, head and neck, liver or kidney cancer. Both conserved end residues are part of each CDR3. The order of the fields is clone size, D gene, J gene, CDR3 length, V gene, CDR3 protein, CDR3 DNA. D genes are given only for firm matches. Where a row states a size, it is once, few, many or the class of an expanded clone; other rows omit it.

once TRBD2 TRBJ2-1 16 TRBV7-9 CASSFGPGSGVYEQFF TGTGCCAGCAGCTTCGGCCCCGGTAGCGGGGTCTATGAGCAGTTCTTC
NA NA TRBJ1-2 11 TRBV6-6 CASSYGDGYTF TGTGCCAGCAGTTACGGGGATGGCTACACCTTC
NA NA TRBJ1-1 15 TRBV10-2 CASSVRPGMNTEAFF TGCGCCAGCAGTGTGAGGCCAGGAATGAACACTGAAGCTTTCTTT
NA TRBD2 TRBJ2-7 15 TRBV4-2 CASSIAAGVSYEQYF TGTGCCAGCAGCATAGCAGCGGGAGTGTCCTACGAGCAGTACTTC
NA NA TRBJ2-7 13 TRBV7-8 CASSFIHDYEQYF TGTGCCAGCAGCTTCATCCATGACTACGAGCAGTACTTC
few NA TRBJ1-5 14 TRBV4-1 CASSPSDGYPSQHF TGCGCCAGCAGCCCATCTGACGGCTACCCGTCCCAGCATTTT
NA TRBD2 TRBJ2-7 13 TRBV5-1 CASSVRDYYEQYF TGCGCCAGCAGCGTCCGGGACTACTACGAGCAGTACTTC
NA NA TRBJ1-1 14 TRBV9 CASSVGGGASEAFF TGTGCCAGCAGCGTAGGTGGGGGGGCGTCTGAAGCTTTCTTT
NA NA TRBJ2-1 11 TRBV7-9 CASSQNNEQFF TGTGCCAGCAGCCAGAACAATGAGCAGTTCTTC
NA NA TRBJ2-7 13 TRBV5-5 CASSPVPLAEQYF TGTGCCAGCAGCCCGGTCCCTCTGGCGGAGCAGTACTTC
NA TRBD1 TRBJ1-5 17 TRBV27 CASSPQGGPYSNQPQHF TGTGCCAGCAGCCCACAGGGGGGGCCTTATAGCAATCAGCCCCAGCATTTT
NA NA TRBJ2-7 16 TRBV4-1 CASSQEYPWKAYEQYF TGCGCCAGCAGCCAAGAATATCCATGGAAGGCCTACGAGCAGTACTTC
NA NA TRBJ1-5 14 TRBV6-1 CASSPQGGGQPQHF TGTGCCAGCAGTCCTCAGGGTGGGGGCCAGCCCCAGCATTTT